Below, 22 T cell receptor beta chains from the same sample are listed, as sequenced in a study of blood T cell repertoires in COVID-19. The assay was immunoSEQ multiplex PCR, and TCRdb's table has in-frame clones only and misses some. The sample lists 190,000 or so clones; roughly 89% were seen once. Sequences were obtained from peripheral blood. The receptor set was obtained from a man aged 35 to 55 with acute or convalescent COVID-19.

The chain combines TRBV2 with TRBJ1-2; 12 bases fit TRBD1. CDR1 and CDR2 from the germline V gene are SNHLY and FYNNEI. Losses at the gene ends were 4 bases for V and 5 bases for J; bases not matched to a gene: 8. The CDR3 covers 16 residues. CDR3 DNA: TGTGCCAGCAGTGGGGACAGGGGGCGCGGTTCTTATGGCTACACCTTC. Protein: CASSGDRGRGSYGYTF.

The chain joins TRBV30 to TRBJ2-2, with 11 positions matching TRBD2. V lost 3 bases and J lost 5; bases outside the gene matches: 11. The germline V gene encodes CDR1 GTSNPN and CDR2 SVGIG (reference sequence). The CDR3 consists of 17 residues. CDR3 nucleotides: TGTGCCTGGAGCGGGGGGGGACTAGCGGTTACAACCGGGGAGCTGTTTTTT. Its protein product is CAWSGGGLAVTTGELFF.

The V gene is TRBV19, the J gene TRBJ1-4; D is possibly TRBD1 (5 bases). The length of the CDR3 is 12 residues. Germline-derived CDR1 and CDR2 are LNHDA and SQIVND (reference sequence). The V end lost 3 bases, the J end lost 10 bases, and 9 bases lay between the germline ends. CDR3 bases: TGTGCCAGTAGTATCCAGGGCGGAAAACTGTTTTTT. This translates into CASSIQGGKLFF.

The chain carries TRBV9 and TRBJ2-7; 7 nucleotides align to TRBD1. V dropped 5 bases and J dropped 5; count of bases not matched to a gene: 7. CDR3 length equals 13 residues. Germline assignment: CDR1 SGDLS and CDR2 YYNGEE. The CDR3 DNA reads as TGTGCCAGCAGGGGGACAGTTTCCCACGAGCAGTACTTC. It encodes CASRGTVSHEQYF.

The chain couples TRBV30 to TRBJ2-7, with 7 nucleotides matching TRBD1. Trimming at V came to 0 bases and at J to 7 bases, leaving 9 bases not matched to a gene. Germline V gene lookup returns CDR1 GTSNPN and CDR2 SVGIG (reference sequence). The CDR3 totals 14 residues. Here the CDR3 reads CAWSVLGTVGEQYF. The CDR3 coding sequence is TGTGCCTGGAGTGTACTCGGGACAGTTGGGGAGCAGTACTTC.

This clone was counted between two and nine times. The CDR3 DNA reads as TGTGCCAGCAGCCTACAGGGGGAGGAAGCTTTCTTT. Translated, it gives CASSLQGEEAFF. This sequence joins TRBV11-3 and TRBJ1-1; 8 bases match TRBD1. Looked up from germline, CDR1 is SGHNT and CDR2 is YENEEA. Trimming at V came to 5 bases and at J to 8 bases, leaving 4 bases not matched to a gene. The CDR3 is made up of 12 amino acids.

This chain uses TRBV6-5 with TRBJ1-1; 7 nucleotides match TRBD1. The CDR3 is 15 amino acids. Germline V CDR1 and CDR2: MNHEY, SVGAGI. The V and J ends lost 5 bases and 0 bases, in that order; junction bases with no gene match: 6. The CDR3 DNA reads as TGTGCCAGCAGTCAGAGGACAGGATTGAACACTGAAGCTTTCTTT. Protein sequence: CASSQRTGLNTEAFF.

This chain connects TRBV2 to TRBJ1-1, with 8 bases that match TRBD1. The CDR3 extends over 13 amino acids. Losses at the gene ends were 6 bases for V and 5 bases for J; bases not matched to a gene: 5. Germline CDR1 and CDR2: SNHLY and FYNNEI. This CDR3 is CASSSDRETEAFF. In DNA form, the CDR3 reads TGTGCCAGCAGCTCGGACAGGGAAACTGAAGCTTTCTTT.

The chain links TRBV7-8 to TRBJ1-2, with D possibly matching TRBD1 (5 bases). Germline V lookup: CDR1 SGHVS, CDR2 FQNEAQ. The CDR3 runs 13 residues. The V and J ends lost 2 bases and 4 bases respectively, with 8 bases between them. This CDR3 reads CASSLSDSYGYTF. The CDR3 nucleotides are TGTGCCAGCAGCTTAAGTGACAGCTATGGCTACACCTTC.

The gene calls are TRBV5-1 and TRBJ1-5; a possible D gene is TRBD1 (5 bases). The CDR3 contains 14 residues. Germline V gives CDR1 SGHRS, CDR2 YFSETQ. V lost 5 bases and J lost 5, with 14 bases in between. The CDR3 nucleotides read TGCGCCAGCAGTCGCCAGGGCGGGGATCAGCCCCAGCATTTT. It yields the protein CASSRQGGDQPQHF.

The V and J genes are TRBV3-1 (or the pseudogene TRBV3-2) and TRBJ2-1; 11 nucleotides agree with TRBD1. Trimming took 5 bases from V and 5 from J; bases not matched to a gene: 8. The CDR3 contains 16 residues. In germline, CDR1 is LGHDT, CDR2 YNNKEL (reference sequence). This CDR3 is CASSKAPGQGDNEQFF. In DNA form, the CDR3 reads TGTGCCAGCAGCAAAGCCCCGGGACAGGGGGACAATGAGCAGTTCTTC.

V usage is TRBV20-1 and J usage is TRBJ2-3, with D tentatively TRBD2 (5 bases). This CDR3 spans 11 amino acids. Trimming pared 2 bases from V and 8 bases from J, leaving 8 bases between. CDR1 is DFQATT and CDR2 is SNEGSKA in the germline V gene (reference sequence). This CDR3 reads CSARLAPTQYF. The CDR3 nucleotides read TGCAGTGCTAGACTAGCCCCTACGCAGTATTTT.

The gene calls are TRBV30 and TRBJ1-6, with D possibly being TRBD1 (5 bases). CDR1 is GTSNPN and CDR2 is SVGIG in the germline V gene (reference sequence). V lost 0 bases, J lost 7 bases, and 13 bases lay in between. This CDR3 is 15 amino acids long. CDR3 bases: TGTGCCTGGAGTGTAGGGGCCGGAGTGAATTCACCCCTCCACTTT. Amino acid sequence: CAWSVGAGVNSPLHF.

The V gene is TRBV7-2, the J gene TRBJ2-1; possible D gene TRBD1, 6 bases. Germline V gives CDR1 SGHTA, CDR2 FQGNSA. The CDR3 length is 13 residues. Between the trimmed V and J ends, which lost 6 bases and 6 bases, there was a span of 12 bases. This chain's CDR3 is CASRIKGVNEQFF. In DNA form, the CDR3 reads TGTGCCAGCAGAATAAAGGGGGTCAATGAGCAGTTCTTC.

The chain links TRBV3-1 (or the pseudogene TRBV3-2) to TRBJ2-7; possible D gene TRBD1, 6 bases. V lost 0 bases to trimming and J lost 3 bases, with 15 bases between them. The CDR3 sequence is 16 residues long. The germline V gene has CDR1 LGHDT and CDR2 YNNKEL (reference sequence). The CDR3 sequence is CASSQDPRLGHYEQYF. In DNA form, the CDR3 reads TGTGCCAGCAGCCAAGACCCCCGACTGGGACACTACGAGCAGTACTTC.

CDR3 region: CASSFLHGEDEKLFF. The CDR3 bases are TGTGCCAGCAGCTTCCTACATGGGGAGGATGAAAAACTGTTTTTT. The chain is built from TRBV7-9 and TRBJ1-4; D unclear. The ends were cut back, 3 bases at V and 6 bases at J, with 14 bases in the middle. The CDR3 covers 15 residues. The germline V gene has CDR1 SEHNR and CDR2 FQNEAQ (reference sequence).

The chain joins TRBV30 to TRBJ1-2, with 8 nucleotides matching TRBD1. V gave up 4 bases and J gave up 0 bases; unmatched junction bases: 7. CDR1 GTSNPN and CDR2 SVGIG come from the germline V gene (reference sequence). The length of the CDR3 is 15 residues. CDR3 region: CAWTGQGLTNYGYTF. The CDR3 coding sequence is TGTGCCTGGACTGGACAGGGCCTTACTAACTATGGCTACACCTTC.

The rearrangement uses TRBV5-4 and TRBJ2-5; the match to TRBD1 covers 9 bases. Looked up from germline, CDR1 is SGHNT and CDR2 is YYREEE (reference sequence). J was trimmed by 5 bases and V by 5 bases; bases with no gene match: 13. The CDR3 runs to 16 residues. This CDR3 is CASSITQGAGGETQYF. In DNA, the CDR3 is TGTGCCAGCAGTATTACACAGGGGGCTGGGGGGGAGACCCAGTACTTC. The full variable domain, in which reference TRBV5-4 and TRBJ2-5 provide the parts outside the CDR3, is ETGVTQSPTHLIKTRGQQVTLRCSSQSGHNTVSWYQQALGQGPQFIFQYYREEENGRGNFPPRFSGLQFPNYSSELNVNALELDDSALYLCASSITQGAGGETQYFGPGTRLLVL.

This chain uses TRBV30 with TRBJ2-5; possibly TRBD1 for D (5 bases). CDR3 length: 11 residues. V shed 4 bases and J shed 5 bases, with 8 bases lying between them. Germline V CDR1 and CDR2: GTSNPN, SVGIG (reference sequence). CDR3 sequence (DNA): TGTGCCTGGAAACAGGCGGAGACCCAGTACTTC. This sequence encodes CAWKQAETQYF.

V usage is TRBV6-2 or TRBV6-3 and J usage is TRBJ2-7; TRBD1 is a possible D gene (6 bases). V shed 5 bases and J shed 4 bases, with 21 bases lying between them. Germline V gene lookup returns CDR1 MNHEY and CDR2 SVGEGT. This CDR3 region has 16 residues. This CDR3 is CASSGESGHTTYEQYF. In nucleotides, the CDR3 is TGTGCCAGCAGTGGGGAATCGGGACATACCACATACGAGCAGTACTTC.

This rearrangement joins TRBV6-2 or TRBV6-3 to TRBJ2-3; tentative D call: TRBD2 (6 bases). The CDR3 length is 14 residues. Germline CDR1 MNHEY, CDR2 SVGEGT. V lost 6 bases to trimming and J lost 1 base, with 11 bases between them. The DNA of the CDR3 is TGTGCCAGCAGCCTCCTAGCGCGCACAGATACGCAGTATTTT. This codes for CASSLLARTDTQYF.

The chain is built from TRBV5-1 and TRBJ2-3; TRBD1 might be the D (6 bases). V lost 4 bases and J lost 1, with 10 bases in between. Per the germline V gene, CDR1 is SGHRS and CDR2 is YFSETQ. The CDR3 runs 14 residues. This CDR3 reads CASSPNRGTDTQYF. As DNA, the CDR3 is TGCGCCAGCAGCCCAAACAGGGGCACAGATACGCAGTATTTT.